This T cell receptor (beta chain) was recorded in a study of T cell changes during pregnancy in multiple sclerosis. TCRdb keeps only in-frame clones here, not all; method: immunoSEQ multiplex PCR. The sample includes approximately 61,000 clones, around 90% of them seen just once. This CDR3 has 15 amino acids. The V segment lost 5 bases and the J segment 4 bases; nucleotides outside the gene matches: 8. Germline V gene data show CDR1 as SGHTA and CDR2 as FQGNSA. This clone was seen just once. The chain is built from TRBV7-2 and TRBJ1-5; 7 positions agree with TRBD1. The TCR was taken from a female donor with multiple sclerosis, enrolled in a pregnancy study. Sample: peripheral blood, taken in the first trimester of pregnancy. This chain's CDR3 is CASSPRTGLNQPQHF. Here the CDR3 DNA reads TGTGCCAGCAGCCCCCGGACAGGTCTTAATCAGCCCCAGCATTTT.